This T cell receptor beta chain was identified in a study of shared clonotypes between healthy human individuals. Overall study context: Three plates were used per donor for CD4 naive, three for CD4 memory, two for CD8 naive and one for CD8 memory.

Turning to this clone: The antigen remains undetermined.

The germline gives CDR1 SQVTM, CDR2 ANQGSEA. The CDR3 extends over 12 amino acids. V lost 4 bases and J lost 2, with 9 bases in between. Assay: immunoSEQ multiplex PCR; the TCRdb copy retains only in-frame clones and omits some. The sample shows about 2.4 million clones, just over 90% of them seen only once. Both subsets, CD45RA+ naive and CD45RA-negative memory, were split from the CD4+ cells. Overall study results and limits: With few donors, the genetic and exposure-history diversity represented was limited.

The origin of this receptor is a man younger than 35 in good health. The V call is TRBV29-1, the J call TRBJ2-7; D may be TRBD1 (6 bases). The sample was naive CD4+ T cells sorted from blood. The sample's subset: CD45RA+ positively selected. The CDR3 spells CSVGDRPYEQYF. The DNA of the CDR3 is TGCAGCGTTGGTGACAGGCCCTACGAGCAGTACTTC.